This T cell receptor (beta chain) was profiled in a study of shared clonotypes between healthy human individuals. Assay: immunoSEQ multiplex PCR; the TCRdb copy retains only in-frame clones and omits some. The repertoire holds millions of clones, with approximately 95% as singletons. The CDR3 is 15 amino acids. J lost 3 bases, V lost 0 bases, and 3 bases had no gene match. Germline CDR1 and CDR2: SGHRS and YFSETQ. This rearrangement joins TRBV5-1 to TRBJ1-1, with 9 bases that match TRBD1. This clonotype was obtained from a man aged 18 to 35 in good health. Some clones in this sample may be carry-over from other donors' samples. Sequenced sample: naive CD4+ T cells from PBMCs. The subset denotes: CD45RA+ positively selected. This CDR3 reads CASSLGTGADTEAFF. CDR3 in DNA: TGCGCCAGCAGCTTGGGGACAGGGGCGGACACTGAAGCTTTCTTT. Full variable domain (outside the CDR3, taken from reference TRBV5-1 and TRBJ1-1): KAGVTQTPRYLIKTRGQQVTLSCSPISGHRSVSWYQQTPGQGLQFLFEYFSETQRNKGNFPGRFSGRQFSNSRSEMNVSTLELGDSALYLCASSLGTGADTEAFFGQGTRLTVV.